A single sample gave rise to the 30 T cell receptor beta chains below, sequenced in a study of siplizumab effects on memory and regulatory T cells (dated by TCRdb to the late 2010s). The method behind the library was the immunoSEQ multiplex PCR assay. Here the immuneACCESS table is served through TCRdb, limited to in-frame sequences with V and J called. Missing clones are a known gap in these copies; in checked studies unresolved V genes cover under half, and the rest lacks a known reason. Recorded for this sample are fewer than 100,000 clones; around 95% of them occurred a single time. The ten largest clones capture around a sixth of the sample. Sample: CD8+ T cells sorted from blood. The receptors were sampled from a human donor in good health.

On this clone: This specimen includes other DNA sequences encoding the same CDR3. The chain's CDR3 is CASSLAGADTQYF. The CDR3, as DNA: TGTGCCAGCAGTTTAGCAGGGGCAGATACGCAGTATTTT. The V gene is TRBV27, the J gene TRBJ2-3; maybe TRBD1 (6 bases). Germline V gives CDR1 MNHEY, CDR2 SMNVEV (reference sequence). V gave up 2 bases and J gave up 4 bases, with 7 bases separating them. The length of the CDR3 is 13 residues.

The chain joins TRBV9 to TRBJ2-3; no clear D gene. V dropped 0 bases and J dropped 4 bases, with 6 bases sitting between them. Looked up from germline, CDR1 is SGDLS and CDR2 is YYNGEE. The CDR3 is 13 amino acids. The CDR3 DNA sequence: TGTGCCAGCAGCGTAGTGTCCGCAGATACGCAGTATTTT. It translates to CASSVVSADTQYF.

This chain uses TRBV6-6 with TRBJ1-1; possibly TRBD1 for D (5 bases). The CDR3 length is 12 residues. Trimming removed 5 bases at V and 7 bases at J, with 11 bases between. Germline V gene data show CDR1 as MNHNY and CDR2 as SVGAGI (reference sequence). This CDR3 reads CASSPGTDEAFF. The CDR3 coding sequence is TGTGCCAGCAGTCCTGGGACGGATGAAGCTTTCTTT.

The chain links TRBV9 to TRBJ1-4; a possible D gene is TRBD1 (5 bases). The germline V gene encodes CDR1 SGDLS and CDR2 YYNGEE. The CDR3 has 17 amino acids. The V end was cut by 0 bases, the J end by 0 bases, with 12 bases between. The CDR3 spells CASSVGGTPATNEKLFF. CDR3 nucleotides: TGTGCCAGCAGCGTAGGGGGGACCCCCGCAACTAATGAAAAACTGTTTTTT.

This chain uses TRBV27 with TRBJ2-7; no clear D. CDR3 length equals 14 residues. V lost 0 bases to trimming and J lost 7 bases, with 13 bases between them. The germline V gene encodes CDR1 MNHEY and CDR2 SMNVEV (reference sequence). The CDR3 spells CASSLSLALGEQYF. The CDR3 DNA follows: TGTGCCAGCAGTTTATCCCTCGCCTTAGGGGAGCAGTACTTC.

The chain uses TRBV19 and TRBJ1-1, with 7 positions matching TRBD1. The V segment lost 3 bases and the J segment 6 bases; nucleotides outside the gene matches: 7. Germline-derived CDR1 and CDR2 are LNHDA and SQIVND (reference sequence). The CDR3 contains 14 residues. CDR3 coding DNA: TGTGCCAGTAGTATGGTAGGGGGCTATTCTGAAGCTTTCTTT. As protein: CASSMVGGYSEAFF.

V usage is TRBV27 and J usage is TRBJ1-5; 10 positions match TRBD1. Losses at the gene ends were 4 bases for V and 1 base for J; bases not matched to a gene: 7. The length of the CDR3 is 17 residues. Germline-derived CDR1 and CDR2 are MNHEY and SMNVEV (reference sequence). The CDR3 region is CASSSGTGALSNQPQHF. DNA of the CDR3: TGTGCCAGCAGTTCCGGGACAGGGGCCTTGAGCAATCAGCCCCAGCATTTT.

The chain uses TRBV7-9 and TRBJ1-2; D might be TRBD1 (6 bases). V lost 1 base, J lost 3 bases, and 12 bases lay in between. The CDR3 has 15 amino acids. Germline V gene sequence: CDR1 SEHNR, CDR2 FQNEAQ (reference sequence). The CDR3 nucleotides are TGTGCCAGCAGCTTAGGGGGACAAGAGGACTATGGCTACACCTTC. It is translated as CASSLGGQEDYGYTF.

The chain recombines TRBV10-3 with TRBJ2-3; 8 bases map to TRBD2. CDR1 and CDR2 (germline): ENHRY, SYGVKD. This CDR3 spans 16 amino acids. CDR3 DNA sequence: TGTGTCACCCTCCCTAGGAGCGGGAGAACCGCAGATACGCAGTATTTT. It encodes CVTLPRSGRTADTQYF.

V and J are TRBV7-9 and TRBJ2-1, with 14 positions matching TRBD2. CDR1 and CDR2 (germline): SEHNR, FQNEAQ (reference sequence). CDR3 length equals 17 residues. The V segment lost 5 bases and the J segment 4 bases; nucleotides outside the gene matches: 7. CDR3 bases: TGTGCCAGCAGCCCAGGGACTAGCGGGAGAACTTACAATGAGCAGTTCTTC. Translated, it gives CASSPGTSGRTYNEQFF.

This chain joins TRBV6-5 and TRBJ2-7; 10 bases match TRBD2. Germline lookup yields CDR1 MNHEY and CDR2 SVGAGI. V lost 0 bases to trimming and J lost 6 bases; unmatched junction nucleotides: 5. This CDR3 is 15 amino acids long. The DNA of the CDR3 is TGTGCCAGCAGTTACTCTCTAGCGGGAGATGGCGAGCAGTACTTC. Its protein product is CASSYSLAGDGEQYF.

The rearrangement links TRBV6-5 to TRBJ1-1; D may be TRBD1 (6 bases). From germline, CDR1 is MNHEY and CDR2 SVGAGI. V lost 6 bases and J lost 1, with 18 bases in between. The CDR3 has 16 residues. The CDR3 here is CASSYEQGVANTEAFF. CDR3 sequence (DNA): TGTGCCAGCAGCTACGAACAGGGTGTTGCGAACACTGAAGCTTTCTTT.

The J gene is TRBJ2-1, the V gene TRBV30, with D perhaps given as TRBD1 or TRBD2 (5 bases each). V lost 2 bases to trimming and J lost 5 bases, with 13 bases between them. The germline V gene encodes CDR1 GTSNPN and CDR2 SVGIG (reference sequence). This CDR3 comprises 14 residues. The CDR3 loop is CAWSWGSVNNEQFF. Here the CDR3 DNA reads TGTGCCTGGAGTTGGGGGTCGGTTAACAATGAGCAGTTCTTC. The whole variable domain, filled in from reference TRBV30 and TRBJ2-1, reads SQTIHQWPATLVQPVGSPLSLECTVEGTSNPNLYWYRQAAGRGLQLLFYSVGIGQISSEVPQNLSASRPQDRQFILSSKKLLLSDSGFYLCAWSWGSVNNEQFFGPGTRLTVL.

This chain connects TRBV19 to TRBJ1-1; D remains unclear. Trimming removed 5 bases at V and 1 base at J, with 5 bases between. Germline values: CDR1 LNHDA, CDR2 SQIVND (reference sequence). This CDR3 is built from 12 residues. CDR3 sequence reads: CASSYRNTEAFF. The CDR3 DNA reads TGTGCCAGTAGTTATCGGAACACTGAAGCTTTCTTT.

The J gene is TRBJ2-5, the V gene TRBV9; possibly TRBD2 for D (7 bases). Trimming took off 4 bases at V and 1 base at J, with 20 bases between the two ends. The length of the CDR3 is 17 residues. The germline CDR1 and CDR2 sequences are SGDLS and YYNGEE. The CDR3 DNA is TGTGCCAGCAGCCGGGGGGACAAAGCTCTACTCCAAGAGACCCAGTACTTC. Encoded protein: CASSRGDKALLQETQYF.

The chain uses TRBV7-9 and TRBJ2-1; 10 bases agree with TRBD2. With 5 bases clipped from V and 4 bases from J, the junction kept 5 bases outside the gene matches. This CDR3 spans 15 amino acids. Germline V gene lookup returns CDR1 SEHNR and CDR2 FQNEAQ (reference sequence). In nucleotides, the CDR3 is TGTGCCAGCAGCCAACTAGCGGGAACATACAATGAGCAGTTCTTC. Residues: CASSQLAGTYNEQFF.

The chain joins TRBV27 to TRBJ2-7; D may correspond to TRBD1 or TRBD2 (5 bases each). The length of the CDR3 is 14 residues. Germline V CDR1 and CDR2: MNHEY, SMNVEV (reference sequence). V shed 2 bases and J shed 6 bases, with 14 bases lying between them. CDR3 nucleotides: TGTGCCAGCAGTTTAGGGGGTCTCGGATCCGAGCAGTACTTC. Protein: CASSLGGLGSEQYF.

This chain links TRBV27 with TRBJ2-7; tentative D call: TRBD1 (5 bases). V shed 3 bases and J shed 3 bases, with 9 bases lying between them. The CDR3 runs 13 residues. Germline V gene sequence: CDR1 MNHEY, CDR2 SMNVEV (reference sequence). The CDR3 region is CASSFTDNYEQYF. The CDR3 DNA reads as TGTGCCAGCAGTTTTACGGACAACTACGAGCAGTACTTC.

This sequence joins TRBV2 and TRBJ1-4, with TRBD1 as a possible D gene (5 bases). The CDR3 has 13 residues. The germline V gene encodes CDR1 SNHLY and CDR2 FYNNEI. V was shortened by 7 bases and J by 6 bases, with 12 bases between the two germline ends. This chain's CDR3 is CASKGGADEKLFF. CDR3 DNA sequence: TGTGCCAGCAAGGGCGGGGCCGATGAAAAACTGTTTTTT. Together with reference TRBV2 and TRBJ1-4, the CDR3 gives the full variable domain: EPEVTQTPSHQVTQMGQEVILRCVPISNHLYFYWYRQILGQKVEFLVSFYNNEISEKSEIFDDQFSVERPDGSNFTLKIRSTKLEDSAMYFCASKGGADEKLFFGSGTQLSVL.

The V gene is TRBV5-1, the J gene TRBJ2-7; D gene uncertain. CDR3 length: 12 residues. V lost 0 bases to trimming and J lost 3 bases, with 4 bases between them. Germline V gene lookup returns CDR1 SGHRS and CDR2 YFSETQ. For the CDR3, the DNA is TGCGCCAGCAGCTTGGAGGGCTACGAGCAGTACTTC. It is translated as CASSLEGYEQYF.

V is TRBV27 and J is TRBJ2-7, with D hard to call. V was cut by 2 bases and J by 5 bases, with 4 bases left in between. Germline values: CDR1 MNHEY, CDR2 SMNVEV (reference sequence). The CDR3 consists of 11 residues. CDR3 in amino acids: CASSLGDEQYF. The CDR3 DNA reads TGTGCCAGCAGTTTAGGCGACGAGCAGTACTTC.

The chain recombines TRBV12-5 with TRBJ2-7, with 8 bases aligning to TRBD1. Germline V lookup: CDR1 LGHNT, CDR2 FRNRAP. V shed 2 bases, J shed 2 bases, and the junction held 5 bases outside the gene matches. The CDR3 is 15 residues long. This CDR3 reads CASGLYGTGAYEQYF. The CDR3 DNA reads as TGTGCTAGTGGTTTGTACGGGACAGGAGCCTACGAGCAGTACTTC.

The chain carries TRBV7-9 and TRBJ1-1; possible D gene TRBD1, 5 bases. Germline V gene sequence: CDR1 SEHNR, CDR2 FQNEAQ (reference sequence). The CDR3 is 14 amino acids. V lost 1 base, J lost 3 bases, and 9 bases lay in between. The CDR3 DNA is TGTGCCAGCAGCTTAGGGGGCTTGGACACTGAAGCTTTCTTT. It specifies CASSLGGLDTEAFF.

The chain recombines TRBV27 with TRBJ2-1, with D unclear. Germline V gene sequence: CDR1 MNHEY, CDR2 SMNVEV (reference sequence). V lost 6 bases to trimming and J lost 6 bases, with 18 bases between them. The CDR3 contains 15 residues. The CDR3 protein is CASRALMGFGNEQFF. CDR3 nucleotide sequence: TGTGCCAGCAGGGCGTTGATGGGGTTTGGCAATGAGCAGTTCTTC.

The chain couples TRBV11-2 to TRBJ2-1; no definite D call. From germline, CDR1 is SGHAT and CDR2 FQNNGV. This CDR3 region has 12 residues. Between the trimmed V and J ends, which lost 5 bases and 11 bases, there was a span of 13 bases. CDR3 DNA sequence: TGTGCCAGCAGCGCTCCGGGTCTTAAGCAGTTCTTC. Translation gives CASSAPGLKQFF.

The V and J genes are TRBV5-6 and TRBJ2-7; TRBD1 matches at 9 bases. The CDR3 has 15 residues. The V segment lost 0 bases and the J segment 8 bases; nucleotides outside the gene matches: 9. In germline, CDR1 is SGHDT, CDR2 YYEEEE. Here the CDR3 reads CASSLDWGQGNQQYF. In nucleotides, the CDR3 is TGTGCCAGCAGCTTGGATTGGGGACAGGGTAATCAGCAGTACTTC.

The chain recombines TRBV2 with TRBJ1-2; D is perhaps TRBD1 (6 bases). The V end lost 3 bases, the J end lost 6 bases, and 14 bases lay between the germline ends. This CDR3 spans 14 amino acids. Germline V gene lookup returns CDR1 SNHLY and CDR2 FYNNEI. The CDR3 protein is CASSEGALLNGYTF. For the CDR3, the DNA is TGTGCCAGCAGTGAGGGGGCCCTTCTAAATGGCTACACCTTC.

V gene TRBV6-5 combines with J gene TRBJ2-7; TRBD1 or TRBD2 may be the D gene (5 bases each). There are 14 residues in the CDR3. V gave up 2 bases and J gave up 5 bases, with 13 bases separating them. Germline V gives CDR1 MNHEY, CDR2 SVGAGI. The CDR3 spells CASSYRDPPDEQYF. CDR3 sequence (DNA): TGTGCCAGCAGTTACCGGGACCCGCCGGACGAGCAGTACTTC.

This sequence joins TRBV6-5 and TRBJ1-3; D call uncertain. Trimming left V 5 bases short and J 4 bases short, with 6 bases between. The CDR3 covers 12 residues. Germline V gene sequence: CDR1 MNHEY, CDR2 SVGAGI. The CDR3 DNA follows: TGTGCCAGCAGTGGGCAGGGAAACACCATATATTTT. This sequence encodes CASSGQGNTIYF.

The chain uses TRBV7-9 and TRBJ2-1; no firm D call. The germline V gene has CDR1 SEHNR and CDR2 FQNEAQ (reference sequence). The CDR3 length is 12 residues. The germline V and J ends were trimmed by 2 bases and 7 bases, with 6 bases remaining between them. The CDR3 region has the DNA TGTGCCAGCAGCTTAATGCTGAATGAGCAGTTCTTC. Protein product: CASSLMLNEQFF.